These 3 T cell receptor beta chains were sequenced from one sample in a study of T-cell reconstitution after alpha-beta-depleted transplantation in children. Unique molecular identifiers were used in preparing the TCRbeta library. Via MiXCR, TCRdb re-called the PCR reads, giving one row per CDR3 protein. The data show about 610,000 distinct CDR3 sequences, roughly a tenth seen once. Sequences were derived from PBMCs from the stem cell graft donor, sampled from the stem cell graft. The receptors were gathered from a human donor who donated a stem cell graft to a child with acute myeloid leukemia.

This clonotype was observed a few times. The chain's CDR3 is CASSLTSQEQYF. CDR3 bases: TGCGCCAGCAGCTTGACTAGTCAAGAGCAGTACTTC. The rearrangement links TRBV5-1 to TRBJ2-7; weak D call: TRBD2 (5 bases). Deletions cut 1 base from V and 7 bases from J, with 9 bases between. Germline V CDR1 and CDR2: SGHRS, YFSETQ. The CDR3 is 12 amino acids.

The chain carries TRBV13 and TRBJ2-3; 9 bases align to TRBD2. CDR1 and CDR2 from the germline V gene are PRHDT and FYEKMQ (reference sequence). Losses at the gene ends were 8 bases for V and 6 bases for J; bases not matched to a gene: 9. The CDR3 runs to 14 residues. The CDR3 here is CASLEGLAKDTQYF. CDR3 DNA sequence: TGTGCCAGCCTGGAGGGACTAGCAAAGGATACGCAGTATTTT.

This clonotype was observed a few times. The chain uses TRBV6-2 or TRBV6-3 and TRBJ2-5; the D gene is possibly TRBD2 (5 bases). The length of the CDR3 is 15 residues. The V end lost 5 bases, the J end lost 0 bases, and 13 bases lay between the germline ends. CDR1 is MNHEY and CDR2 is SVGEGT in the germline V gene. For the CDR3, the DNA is TGTGCCAGCAGTGGCGAGGGCAGCTACCAAGAGACCCAGTACTTC. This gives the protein CASSGEGSYQETQYF.